This T cell receptor (beta chain) was recorded in a study of cytomegalovirus exposure and HLA in healthy donors. Study outcomes and limitations: Presence/absence results assume similar sequencing depth per donor, which may not hold. What a later analysis showed was that several of the most significant clusters appeared linked to common viral pathogens.

Notes on this clone: The antigen is undetermined.

Germline CDR1 SGHKS, CDR2 YYEKEE (reference sequence). V was trimmed by 2 bases and J by 3 bases, leaving 6 bases between them. The CDR3 is made up of 12 amino acids. Both 60 Vbeta primers and 13 Jbeta primers went into the PCR. The protocol was immunoSEQ multiplex PCR, while the TCRdb copy is restricted to in-frame clones and leaves out a portion. Of about 170,000 clones in the sample, approximately 77% were seen once. Donors likely had unrecorded immune exposures despite being nominally healthy when sampled. This TCR was sampled from a male donor in good health and CMV-seronegative. The specimen sequenced was PBMCs. The chain couples TRBV5-5 to TRBJ2-7; D possibly corresponds to TRBD2 (6 bases). The CDR3, as DNA: TGTGCCAGCAGCTTCGGGGGCTACGAGCAGTACTTC. Translation: CASSFGGYEQYF.